This TCR beta chain was obtained from a study of immune cell composition in non-small cell lung cancer. Method: immunoSEQ multiplex PCR; TCRdb's copy keeps in-frame clones and lacks some. There are roughly 3,500 clones in the sample; over 65% occur only once, and less than 4.5% lies in the top ten. Source material: lung tumor tissue. This receptor was taken from a human donor with non-small cell lung cancer.

The CDR3 DNA reads TGTGCCAGCAGCAAACACAGCCGGACAGGGGAGCAAGAGACCCAGTACTTC. Amino acids: CASSKHSRTGEQETQYF. J is TRBJ2-5 and V is TRBV4-2, with TRBD1 identical over 9 bases. The ends lost 5 bases at V and 2 bases at J; junction bases unmatched: 12. The length of the CDR3 is 17 residues. Germline CDR1 and CDR2: LGHNA and YNFKEQ.